The 27 T cell receptor beta chains given below trace back to one sample, sequenced in a study of OX40 agonist ivuxolimab in advanced cancers. Receptors were amplified or captured by the immunoSEQ multiplex PCR assay. Held by TCRdb, this immuneACCESS table contains in-frame sequences only and omits some clones. Under half of the omission traces to an unresolved V gene where checked; the cause of the rest is unknown. The sample table records 35,000 to 50,000 clones; about 81% of these occur just once. The ten largest clonotypes hold about 2.7% of the sample. The starting material was CD4+ or CD8+ T cells sorted from blood, obtained in a trial of the OX40 agonist ivuxolimab. These receptors were taken from an adult with an advanced solid tumor such as melanoma, head and neck, liver or kidney cancer.

This clone was counted a single time. The V gene is TRBV7-2, the J gene TRBJ1-3; 12 positions agree with TRBD1. The CDR3 contains 15 residues. V trimming: 4 bases; J trimming: 6 bases; junction bases outside the gene matches: 4. The V gene's germline CDR1 is SGHTA and CDR2 FQGNSA. The CDR3 protein is CASSWDRGRENTIYF. CDR3 in DNA: TGTGCCAGCAGCTGGGACAGGGGGCGGGAAAACACCATATATTTT.

The J gene is TRBJ2-1, the V gene TRBV9; no clear D gene. Germline CDR1 and CDR2: SGDLS and YYNGEE. Trimming shortened V by 4 bases and J by 5 bases, and 4 bases separated the two germline ends. The CDR3 sequence is 11 residues long. DNA for the CDR3: TGTGCCAGCAGCACCCACAATGAGCAGTTCTTC. Encoded protein: CASSTHNEQFF. The whole variable domain, filled in from reference TRBV9 and TRBJ2-1, reads DSGVTQTPKHLITATGQRVTLRCSPRSGDLSVYWYQQSLDQGLQFLIQYYNGEERAKGNILERFSAQQFPDLHSELNLSSLELGDSALYFCASSTHNEQFFGPGTRLTVL.

J is TRBJ2-3 and V is TRBV5-5, with D uncertain. The CDR3 is 12 amino acids. Trimming took off 3 bases at V and 3 bases at J, with 5 bases between the two ends. The germline gives CDR1 SGHKS, CDR2 YYEKEE (reference sequence). CDR3 amino acids: CASSSFTDTQYF. In DNA form, the CDR3 reads TGTGCCAGCAGCTCGTTTACAGATACGCAGTATTTT.

This chain joins TRBV10-3 and TRBJ2-3; possible D gene TRBD2, 6 bases. Germline loops: CDR1 ENHRY, CDR2 SYGVKD. This CDR3 has 12 amino acids. Trimming stripped 11 bases from V and 2 bases from J, with 11 bases between. CDR3 residues: CAAGGNTDTQYF. The CDR3 DNA sequence: TGTGCCGCCGGGGGAAACACAGATACGCAGTATTTT.

The rearrangement uses TRBV9 and TRBJ2-3; D is undetermined. Trimming pared 0 bases from V and 4 bases from J, leaving 9 bases between. The CDR3 is made up of 14 amino acids. The germline V gene encodes CDR1 SGDLS and CDR2 YYNGEE. In nucleotides, the CDR3 is TGTGCCAGCAGCGTAGTCGCCCGCGCAGATACGCAGTATTTT. Its translation is CASSVVARADTQYF.

J is TRBJ2-1 and V is TRBV5-6; 11 bases are shared with TRBD2. The CDR3 has 15 residues. The junction had 4 bases not matched to a gene; V was cut back by 1 base and J by 7 bases. Germline CDR1 and CDR2: SGHDT and YYEEEE. This CDR3 reads CASSLSPSGRNEQFF. The CDR3 nucleotides are TGTGCCAGCAGCTTGTCCCCTAGCGGGAGGAATGAGCAGTTCTTC.

The chain carries TRBV15 and TRBJ2-1, with D perhaps assigned TRBD1 or TRBD2 (6 bases each). V was trimmed by 4 bases and J by 4 bases, leaving 20 bases between them. Germline V gene lookup returns CDR1 LNHNV and CDR2 YYDKDF (reference sequence). The CDR3 totals 17 residues. CDR3 coding DNA: TGTGCCACCAGCATGAACCGGGGGCGGGACCTATACAATGAGCAGTTCTTC. Translation gives CATSMNRGRDLYNEQFF.

The J gene is TRBJ1-6, the V gene TRBV2; D call uncertain. Trimming pared 6 bases from V and 6 bases from J, leaving 3 bases between. The CDR3 length is 11 residues. Looked up from germline, CDR1 is SNHLY and CDR2 is FYNNEI. This CDR3 is CASRVNSPLHF. The CDR3 nucleotides are TGTGCCAGCAGGGTTAATTCACCCCTCCACTTT. Using reference TRBV2 and TRBJ1-6 for the parts outside the CDR3, the full variable domain is EPEVTQTPSHQVTQMGQEVILRCVPISNHLYFYWYRQILGQKVEFLVSFYNNEISEKSEIFDDQFSVERPDGSNFTLKIRSTKLEDSAMYFCASRVNSPLHFGNGTRLTVT.

The V gene is TRBV5-4, the J gene TRBJ2-1; TRBD2 agrees at 9 bases. V trimming: 2 bases; J trimming: 2 bases; junction bases outside the gene matches: 8. The CDR3 has 17 amino acids. Germline CDR1 is SGHNT and CDR2 is YYREEE (reference sequence). CDR3 sequence reads: CASSFGTSLPPYNEQFF. The CDR3 coding sequence is TGTGCCAGCAGCTTCGGGACTAGCTTACCTCCCTACAATGAGCAGTTCTTC.

CDR3 nucleotides: TGCGCCAGCGACCCTGGAAACACCATATATTTT. Translation: CASDPGNTIYF. The chain has TRBV5-1 and TRBJ1-3; D is unclear. Germline V gene data show CDR1 as SGHRS and CDR2 as YFSETQ. This CDR3 comprises 11 residues. V was clipped by 7 bases and J by 2 bases, with 4 bases between them.

The chain has TRBV5-4 and TRBJ2-7; 8 bases match TRBD1. CDR1 is SGHNT and CDR2 is YYREEE in the germline V gene (reference sequence). The CDR3 runs to 13 residues. V shed 4 bases and J 6 bases; nucleotides not matched to a gene: 6. The CDR3 DNA reads as TGTGCCAGCAGCCCTGACAGGGGTCGCGAGCAGTACGTC. Translated, it gives CASSPDRGREQYV.

V is TRBV27 and J is TRBJ1-2; possible D gene TRBD1, 5 bases. The germline V and J ends were trimmed by 6 bases and 8 bases, with 16 bases remaining between them. CDR1 is MNHEY, CDR2 SMNVEV, per germline (reference sequence). The CDR3 runs 13 residues. CDR3 bases: TGTGCCAGCAGGATAACAGGAATTGGCGGCTACACCTTC. Amino acids: CASRITGIGGYTF.

The CDR3 DNA sequence: TGTGCCAGCAGCTTGAGGGGCGGGGGCTCGGATACGCAGTATTTT. This sequence encodes CASSLRGGGSDTQYF. J is TRBJ2-3 and V is TRBV5-8, with D possibly TRBD2 on 7 matching bases. Germline assignment: CDR1 SGHTS and CDR2 YDEGEE. Trimming took 1 base from V and 6 from J, leaving 15 bases between them. The CDR3 extends over 15 amino acids.

The chain employs TRBV6-1 and TRBJ1-5, with a weak D call TRBD1 (5 bases). Germline V gene data show CDR1 as MNHNS and CDR2 as SASEGT. The CDR3 is 14 amino acids. V lost 7 bases and J lost 3, with 13 bases in between. The CDR3 protein is CASIRGGPNQPQHF. CDR3 coding DNA: TGTGCCAGCATAAGGGGAGGGCCCAATCAGCCCCAGCATTTT.

This chain connects TRBV7-8 to TRBJ2-7; no clear D gene. The DNA end lines up better with TRBJ2-1; the J call may be wrong. Per germline, CDR1 SGHVS and CDR2 FQNEAQ. This CDR3 has 14 residues. The CDR3 nucleotides are TGTGCCGTCGCTAGGTCAAATGCTCTCAATGAGCAGTTCTTC. Translation gives CAVARSNALNEQFF.

The rearrangement joins TRBV27 to TRBJ2-5, with 7 bases matching TRBD2. J gave up 2 bases and V 2 bases, and 2 bases lay outside the gene matches. The CDR3 is 14 residues long. Germline-derived CDR1 and CDR2 are MNHEY and SMNVEV (reference sequence). CDR3 sequence: CASSLAGDQETQYF. For the CDR3, the DNA is TGTGCCAGCAGTTTAGCGGGGGATCAAGAGACCCAGTACTTC.

The gene calls are TRBV7-8 and TRBJ2-7; 8 bases line up with TRBD2. Germline loops: CDR1 SGHVS, CDR2 FQNEAQ. Trimming took 4 bases from V and 6 from J; bases not matched to a gene: 14. The CDR3 runs to 16 residues. The CDR3 sequence is CASSSRPRAGVIEQYV. The CDR3 DNA reads TGTGCCAGCAGCTCCCGCCCAAGAGCGGGAGTTATCGAGCAGTACGTC.

The chain has TRBV6-5 and TRBJ1-1; 10 bases map to TRBD1. Trimming took 4 bases from V and 10 from J; bases not matched to a gene: 6. The germline V gene encodes CDR1 MNHEY and CDR2 SVGAGI. The CDR3 consists of 13 residues. For the CDR3, the DNA is TGTGCCAGCAGTTTCGGGACAGGGGAATTAGCTTTCTTT. Its protein is CASSFGTGELAFF.

The rearrangement uses TRBV29-1 and TRBJ2-2; 12 positions match TRBD2. There are 16 residues in the CDR3. Germline-derived CDR1 and CDR2 are SQVTM and ANQGSEA. Trimming at V came to 4 bases and at J to 3 bases, leaving 6 bases not matched to a gene. DNA of the CDR3: TGCAGCGTTGCCCCTAGCGGGAGGGCCGACACCGGGGAGCTGTTTTTT. It codes for CSVAPSGRADTGELFF.

The genes are TRBV5-1 and TRBJ2-5; tentative D call: TRBD2 (6 bases). Between the trimmed V and J ends, which lost 4 bases and 4 bases, there was a span of 11 bases. The CDR3 runs to 13 residues. Germline-derived CDR1 and CDR2 are SGHRS and YFSETQ. CDR3 region: CASSQEGVETQYF. CDR3 coding DNA: TGCGCCAGCAGCCAGGAGGGCGTAGAGACCCAGTACTTC.

The chain joins TRBV9 to TRBJ1-4, with 10 bases that match TRBD1. The V gene end was trimmed by 7 bases and the J gene end by 5 bases; junction bases not matched to a gene: 5. Germline V gene data show CDR1 as SGDLS and CDR2 as YYNGEE. CDR3 length: 14 residues. CDR3 DNA sequence: TGTGCCAGCGAGAGGGGACAGGGGAATGAAAAACTGTTTTTT. Its protein is CASERGQGNEKLFF. The complete variable domain, with remaining parts taken from reference TRBV9 and TRBJ1-4, reads DSGVTQTPKHLITATGQRVTLRCSPRSGDLSVYWYQQSLDQGLQFLIQYYNGEERAKGNILERFSAQQFPDLHSELNLSSLELGDSALYFCASERGQGNEKLFFGSGTQLSVL.

This clone was found a few times. The chain uses TRBV7-2 and TRBJ1-1; possible D gene TRBD1, 5 bases. V dropped 6 bases and J dropped 5 bases, with 16 bases sitting between them. Germline V gene data show CDR1 as SGHTA and CDR2 as FQGNSA. There are 14 residues in the CDR3. CDR3 nucleotides: TGTGCCAGCAGAAATCGTCAGGGATCGACTGAAGCTTTCTTT. Translation gives CASRNRQGSTEAFF.

The rearrangement uses TRBV5-4 and TRBJ2-3; TRBD2 aligns across 9 bases. CDR3 length equals 15 residues. Germline V gene sequence: CDR1 SGHNT, CDR2 YYREEE (reference sequence). V lost 5 bases, J lost 3 bases, and 7 bases stayed unmatched. CDR3: CASRGAGLATDTQYF. The CDR3 nucleotides read TGTGCCAGCAGGGGCGCGGGACTAGCAACAGATACGCAGTATTTT.

This clone was observed once. The rearrangement links TRBV5-1 to TRBJ2-1; TRBD1 matches 9 bases. The V gene end was trimmed by 0 bases and the J gene end by 16 bases; junction bases not matched to a gene: 8. Per germline, CDR1 SGHRS and CDR2 YFSETQ. The CDR3 extends over 13 amino acids. CDR3 loop: CASSLADRGAPFF. CDR3 DNA sequence: TGCGCCAGCAGCTTGGCGGACAGGGGCGCCCCCTTCTTC.

The chain recombines TRBV30 with TRBJ2-7, with TRBD1 as a possible D gene (6 bases). The CDR3 is 14 residues long. Trimming took 0 bases from V and 5 from J, leaving 14 bases between them. Looked up from germline, CDR1 is GTSNPN and CDR2 is SVGIG (reference sequence). CDR3 coding DNA: TGTGCCTGGAGTGTAGGGGGAAGTTTGCACGAGCAGTACTTC. It translates to CAWSVGGSLHEQYF.

This chain connects TRBV29-1 to TRBJ1-1; no definite D call. The CDR3 consists of 15 residues. CDR1 is SQVTM and CDR2 is ANQGSEA in the germline V gene. V gave up 5 bases and J gave up 7 bases, with 23 bases separating them. CDR3 sequence: CSVYGSFSGFGEAFF. DNA for the CDR3: TGCAGCGTTTATGGTTCCTTTAGCGGGTTTGGTGAAGCTTTCTTT.

This chain joins TRBV6-5 and TRBJ1-4; D is uncertain. CDR3 length: 15 amino acids. With 5 bases removed from V and 8 bases from J, the gap between germline ends came to 18 bases. Germline V gene sequence: CDR1 MNHEY, CDR2 SVGAGI. The CDR3 DNA is TGTGCCAGCAGTCGCCACCGGGCTGTAAGGGAAAAACTGTTTTTT. Protein product: CASSRHRAVREKLFF.